This is a list of T cell receptor beta chains from one sample in a study of blood T cell repertoires in COVID-19. The assay was immunoSEQ multiplex PCR, and TCRdb's table has in-frame clones only and misses some. Of 390,000 or so clones in the sample, more than 80% were seen once. The sequenced material came from PBMCs or T cells enriched from blood (not recorded which). All receptors come from a young man who had recovered from COVID-19. The CDR3 runs from the conserved cysteine through the conserved F or W. A D gene is named only where the DNA matches it firmly. Clone size is not always given. Where it is, it says once, few, many or a class for expanded clones.

v_call,j_call,clone_size,d_call,cdr3_aa,cdr3_nt
TRBV9,TRBJ2-3,-,-,CASSVAALVTSTDTQYF,TGTGCCAGCAGCGTAGCAGCGTTGGTAACTAGCACAGATACGCAGTATTTT
TRBV11-2,TRBJ2-3,-,-,CASSLDRVADTQYF,TGTGCCAGCAGCTTAGACAGGGTGGCAGATACGCAGTATTTT
TRBV19,TRBJ1-5,-,TRBD1,CASSFSGQGNQPQHF,TGTGCCAGTAGTTTTTCTGGACAGGGCAATCAGCCCCAGCATTTT
TRBV3-1/TRBV3-2,TRBJ1-6,-,TRBD1,CASSPGTGGSPLHF,TGTGCCAGCAGCCCTGGGACAGGCGGGTCACCCCTCCACTTT
TRBV19,TRBJ1-5,once,-,CASSIMAGVHQPQHF,TGTGCCAGTAGTATTATGGCAGGGGTGCATCAGCCCCAGCATTTT
TRBV28,TRBJ1-5,-,-,CASQGGGLSNQPQHF,TGTGCCAGCCAGGGAGGGGGGCTGAGCAATCAGCCCCAGCATTTT
TRBV27,TRBJ1-4,few,-,CASSPYRSTNEKLFF,TGTGCCAGCAGTCCTTACAGGTCGACTAATGAAAAACTGTTTTTT
TRBV6-1,TRBJ2-5,few,TRBD2,CASSELAGGPETQYF,TGTGCCAGCAGTGAACTAGCGGGAGGGCCAGAGACCCAGTACTTC
TRBV27,TRBJ2-3,-,TRBD1,CASSTIPPGQGNTQYF,TGTGCCAGCAGTACCATCCCACCGGGACAGGGGAACACGCAGTATTTT
TRBV29-1,TRBJ2-7,-,-,CSVVAGYYEQYF,TGCAGCGTTGTCGCAGGGTATTACGAGCAGTACTTC
TRBV28,TRBJ1-3,-,-,CASNSSPYGNTIYF,TGTGCCAGCAACAGCAGCCCCTATGGAAACACCATATATTTT
TRBV6-5,TRBJ2-7,-,-,CASRTGTHSYEQYF,TGTGCCAGCAGGACCGGGACACACTCCTACGAGCAGTACTTC
TRBV27,TRBJ2-7,-,-,CASSYSPSYEQYF,TGTGCCAGCAGTTACTCACCCTCCTACGAGCAGTACTTC
TRBV12-5,TRBJ1-2,-,TRBD1,CASGLTGVHTF,TGTGCTAGTGGTTTGACAGGGGTTCACACCTTC
TRBV5-1,TRBJ1-1,-,-,CASSNGQTLNTEAFF,TGCGCCAGCAGCAACGGACAGACCCTTAACACTGAAGCTTTCTTT
TRBV5-4,TRBJ2-2,-,TRBD2,CASSFGSGANTGELFF,TGTGCCAGCAGCTTCGGGAGCGGGGCGAACACCGGGGAGCTGTTTTTT
TRBV7-2,TRBJ1-2,-,TRBD1,CASSAGQGVVGYTF,TGTGCCAGCAGCGCGGGACAGGGGGTCGTCGGCTACACCTTC
TRBV19,TRBJ1-1,-,TRBD1,CASTIGTGAEAFF,TGTGCCAGTACCATTGGGACAGGGGCAGAAGCTTTCTTT
TRBV18,TRBJ1-1,-,TRBD1,CASSPNQGAAEAFF,TGTGCCAGCTCACCGAATCAGGGGGCGGCTGAAGCTTTCTTT
TRBV5-4,TRBJ2-3,-,TRBD2,CASSLIWGGSDTQYF,TGTGCCAGCAGCTTGATTTGGGGGGGGTCAGATACGCAGTATTTT
TRBV7-2,TRBJ2-7,few,-,CASSFPFPGDFSYEQYF,TGTGCCAGCAGCTTTCCTTTTCCGGGGGACTTCTCCTACGAGCAGTACTTC
TRBV19,TRBJ1-4,-,-,CASSIRFGHDPLKLFF,TGTGCCAGTAGTATAAGGTTCGGACACGACCCTCTCAAACTGTTTTTT
TRBV27,TRBJ1-2,once,-,CASSLAGINYGYTF,TGTGCCAGCAGTTTAGCAGGGATTAACTATGGCTACACCTTC
TRBV2,TRBJ2-7,-,-,CAGTLGYEQYF,TGTGCAGGGACTTTAGGCTACGAGCAGTACTTC
TRBV7-3,TRBJ2-7,-,TRBD2,CASSLRASGRPNSYEQYF,TGTGCCAGCAGCCTGCGAGCGAGCGGGAGGCCAAACTCCTACGAGCAGTACTTC
TRBV19,TRBJ2-1,-,TRBD1,CASSLQGSSYNEQFF,TGTGCCAGTAGTTTACAGGGGAGCTCCTACAATGAGCAGTTCTTC
TRBV7-9,TRBJ2-7,-,TRBD1,CASSFQGGNSYEQYF,TGTGCCAGCAGCTTTCAAGGGGGCAACTCCTACGAGCAGTACTTC
TRBV4-2,TRBJ2-2,-,TRBD2,CASSQETSGRTGELFF,TGTGCCAGCAGCCAAGAGACTAGCGGGAGAACCGGGGAGCTGTTTTTT
TRBV7-9,TRBJ1-4,few,TRBD1,CASSPGDRGFNEKLFF,TGTGCCAGCAGCCCCGGTGACAGGGGGTTTAATGAAAAACTGTTTTTT
TRBV30,TRBJ1-3,-,TRBD1,CAWSNRGTTRPSGNTIYF,TGTGCCTGGAGTAACAGGGGCACCACAAGACCCTCTGGAAACACCATATATTTT
TRBV4-2,TRBJ2-2,-,TRBD1,CASSQEGYDRAGTGELFF,TGTGCCAGCAGCCAAGAGGGGTATGACAGGGCGGGCACCGGGGAGCTGTTTTTT
TRBV5-5,TRBJ1-4,-,TRBD1,CASSTQGTANEKLFF,TGTGCCAGCAGCACGCAGGGGACAGCTAATGAAAAACTGTTTTTT
TRBV28,TRBJ2-1,-,-,CASSLGASYNEQFF,TGTGCCAGCAGTTTAGGGGCCTCCTACAATGAGCAGTTCTTC
TRBV10-3,TRBJ1-2,-,-,CAIRVNLEDGYTF,TGTGCCATCAGGGTTAACCTTGAGGATGGCTACACCTTC
TRBV28,TRBJ2-1,-,TRBD2,CASSRGGSYNEQFF,TGTGCCAGCAGTCGCGGGGGATCCTACAATGAGCAGTTCTTC
TRBV28,TRBJ1-2,-,-,CASSFPGTNYGYTF,TGTGCCAGCAGTTTCCCAGGAACCAACTATGGCTACACCTTC
TRBV5-4,TRBJ1-2,-,-,CASSLEGAGPGGYTF,TGTGCCAGCAGCTTGGAGGGTGCGGGGCCGGGTGGCTACACCTTC
TRBV21-1,TRBJ1-3,-,-,CASSGNGTLSGNTIYF,TGTGCCAGCAGCGGAAACGGGACACTCTCTGGAAACACCATATATTTT
TRBV13,TRBJ2-4,-,TRBD2,CASSPAGGGENIQYF,TGTGCCAGCAGCCCGGCGGGGGGAGGGGAAAACATTCAGTACTTC
TRBV7-2,TRBJ2-3,-,TRBD2,CASSLAESRSTDTQYF,TGTGCCAGCAGCCTAGCGGAGAGCCGGAGCACAGATACGCAGTATTTT
TRBV7-8,TRBJ2-5,-,-,CASSGKGTLQETQYF,TGTGCCAGCAGCGGAAAGGGGACACTCCAAGAGACCCAGTACTTC
TRBV27,TRBJ1-2,-,-,CASSFGQTANYGYTF,TGTGCCAGCAGTTTCGGCCAGACAGCTAACTATGGCTACACCTTC
TRBV27,TRBJ2-3,few,-,CASSYSNTQYF,TGTGCCAGCAGTTATTCCAATACGCAGTATTTT
TRBV7-9,TRBJ1-4,-,-,CASRLGLRLNEKLFF,TGTGCCAGCAGACTCGGACTCCGCCTCAATGAAAAACTGTTTTTT